A single sample gave rise to the 21 T cell receptor beta chains below, sequenced in a study of early stage breast cancer tumors. Sequenced by immunoSEQ multiplex PCR; TCRdb stores in-frame clones only, minus some. This table has roughly 40,000 clones, over 60% appearing once. Sequencing used blood. Receptor source: a person aged 50-59 years with breast cancer.

This chain connects TRBV5-1 to TRBJ2-3; 8 bases are a match to TRBD1. Germline assignment: CDR1 SGHRS and CDR2 YFSETQ. V trimming: 0 bases; J trimming: 0 bases; junction bases outside the gene matches: 3. The CDR3 sequence is 16 residues long. The CDR3 region is CASSLARQGSTDTQYF. The CDR3 DNA reads TGCGCCAGCAGCTTGGCCCGACAGGGGAGCACAGATACGCAGTATTTT.

This sequence joins TRBV7-2 and TRBJ2-1; D gene uncertain. Trimming left V 1 base short and J 3 bases short, with 7 bases between. Germline V gene lookup returns CDR1 SGHTA and CDR2 FQGNSA. The CDR3 runs 14 residues. The CDR3 sequence is CASSLDSVYNEQFF. The CDR3 nucleotides read TGTGCCAGCAGCTTAGACTCGGTCTACAATGAGCAGTTCTTC.

The V and J genes are TRBV4-3 and TRBJ1-1; D remains unclear. The CDR3 extends over 15 amino acids. Between the trimmed V and J ends, which lost 2 bases and 1 base, there was a span of 11 bases. Germline CDR1 LGHNA, CDR2 YSLEER. The CDR3 spells CASSQSQTRNTEAFF. As DNA, the CDR3 is TGCGCCAGCAGCCAATCGCAGACAAGGAACACTGAAGCTTTCTTT.

The chain uses TRBV18 and TRBJ1-4, with 7 bases aligning to TRBD1. The length of the CDR3 is 14 residues. V lost 3 bases, J lost 4 bases, and 2 bases stayed unmatched. Germline V gene sequence: CDR1 KGHSH, CDR2 LQKENI. The chain's CDR3 is CASSPQGGNEKLFF. In DNA, the CDR3 is TGTGCCAGCTCACCGCAGGGGGGTAATGAAAAACTGTTTTTT.

The V and J genes are TRBV11-2 and TRBJ2-1; 12 nucleotides line up with TRBD2. Germline CDR1 and CDR2: SGHAT and FQNNGV. Losses at the gene ends were 2 bases for V and 7 bases for J; bases not matched to a gene: 3. The CDR3 runs to 15 residues. The CDR3 DNA reads as TGTGCCAGCAGCTTAAACCTAGCGGGAGGGAATGAGCAGTTCTTC. The encoded protein is CASSLNLAGGNEQFF.

The V and J genes are TRBV9 and TRBJ2-2; D is possibly TRBD1 (6 bases). This CDR3 region has 13 residues. Between the trimmed V and J ends, which lost 0 bases and 7 bases, there was a span of 7 bases. The germline V gene has CDR1 SGDLS and CDR2 YYNGEE. This CDR3 is CASSVAGDGELFF. CDR3 bases: TGTGCCAGCAGCGTAGCAGGGGACGGGGAGCTGTTTTTT.

This chain uses TRBV29-1 with TRBJ2-1; 8 bases are shared with TRBD2. The germline gives CDR1 SQVTM, CDR2 ANQGSEA. V lost 4 bases to trimming and J lost 1 base; unmatched junction nucleotides: 18. The CDR3 totals 19 residues. The CDR3 loop reads CSVGFTSGNLKVSYNEQFF. CDR3 DNA: TGCAGCGTTGGCTTCACTAGCGGCAACCTGAAGGTATCCTACAATGAGCAGTTCTTC.

This chain links TRBV12-5 with TRBJ2-1; 11 nucleotides align to TRBD2. The V segment lost 11 bases and the J segment 6 bases; nucleotides outside the gene matches: 9. CDR1 and CDR2 (germline): LGHNT, FRNRAP. The CDR3 has 14 amino acids. CDR3 in DNA: TGTGCTTCCTTAGCGGGAGGGCCTGCCAATGAGCAGTTCTTC. It translates to CASLAGGPANEQFF.

The chain employs TRBV10-2 and TRBJ2-5, with D possibly matching TRBD2 (6 bases). Germline CDR1 reads WSHSY; CDR2 reads SAAADI. The CDR3 consists of 16 residues. Trimming stripped 9 bases from V and 1 base from J, with 21 bases between. The CDR3 DNA reads TGCGCCAGTGCTGAAGGTAGCGGAGCGGTCCAAGAGACCCAGTACTTC. Residues: CASAEGSGAVQETQYF.

V usage is TRBV10-3 and J usage is TRBJ2-7; no firm D call. Trimming stripped 2 bases from V and 3 bases from J, with 8 bases between. Germline CDR1 and CDR2: ENHRY and SYGVKD. CDR3 size: 13 residues. CDR3 in DNA: TGTGCCATCAGTGAGCCGGAGATCTACGAGCAGTACTTC. Translated: CAISEPEIYEQYF.

This rearrangement joins TRBV9 to TRBJ2-2; TRBD2 matches 7 bases. Germline trimming cut 0 bases from V and 11 bases from J; bases unmatched to any gene: 10. There are 15 residues in the CDR3. Germline V gene data show CDR1 as SGDLS and CDR2 as YYNGEE. The CDR3 is CASSVGFVGAGELFF. The DNA of the CDR3 is TGTGCCAGCAGCGTAGGGTTCGTAGGAGCGGGAGAGCTGTTTTTT.

The V and J genes are TRBV7-8 and TRBJ2-5; 9 positions match TRBD2. The germline gives CDR1 SGHVS, CDR2 FQNEAQ. V shed 4 bases and J 3 bases; nucleotides not matched to a gene: 6. This CDR3 contains 15 residues. CDR3 nucleotide sequence: TGTGCCAGCAGCTCGGATAGGACTAGCGAAGAGACCCAGTACTTC. It codes for CASSSDRTSEETQYF.

V gene TRBV9 combines with J gene TRBJ1-2, with D perhaps matching TRBD1 (5 bases). The CDR3 has 13 amino acids. Trimming removed 4 bases from V and 4 bases from J, with 11 bases in between. Per the germline V gene, CDR1 is SGDLS and CDR2 is YYNGEE. CDR3 sequence (DNA): TGTGCCAGCAGCCCACGTCAGGGCTATGGCTACACCTTC. Its translation: CASSPRQGYGYTF.

The chain uses TRBV23-1 and TRBJ1-1; D gene ambiguous. TRBV23-1 is treated as an ORF (open reading frame) with a function not yet certain. V was clipped by 8 bases and J by 0 bases, with 13 bases between them. This CDR3 is built from 14 residues. The CDR3 loop is CASRHSSLNTEAFF. CDR3 coding DNA: TGCGCCAGCCGCCACAGTTCCCTGAACACTGAAGCTTTCTTT.

V is TRBV7-6 and J is TRBJ1-1; tentative D call: TRBD1 (6 bases). The V end lost 8 bases, the J end lost 0 bases, and 10 bases lay between the germline ends. The CDR3 sequence is 13 residues long. Looked up from germline, CDR1 is SGHVS and CDR2 is FNYEAQ. This CDR3 is CASGQTMNTEAFF. The CDR3 DNA reads TGTGCCAGCGGACAGACCATGAACACTGAAGCTTTCTTT. Full variable domain (outside the CDR3, taken from reference TRBV7-6 and TRBJ1-1): GAGVSQSPRYKVTKRGQDVALRCDPISGHVSLYWYRQALGQGPEFLTYFNYEAQQDKSGLPNDRFSAERPEGSISTLTIQRTEQRDSAMYRCASGQTMNTEAFFGQGTRLTVV.

The table lists this clone with a count of one. The rearrangement uses TRBV11-2 and TRBJ1-2, with 7 bases identical to TRBD1. Unmatched junction bases numbered 9, after V lost 5 bases and J lost 3 bases. This CDR3 is 15 amino acids long. Germline CDR1 is SGHAT and CDR2 is FQNNGV. Here the CDR3 reads CASSPATGSDYGYTF. In DNA, the CDR3 is TGTGCCAGCAGCCCTGCGACAGGGTCTGACTATGGCTACACCTTC.

The chain is built from TRBV6-5 and TRBJ2-7, with 7 bases identical to TRBD1. Germline CDR1 MNHEY, CDR2 SVGAGI. The CDR3 contains 15 residues. The junction had 9 bases not matched to a gene; V was cut back by 5 bases and J by 2 bases. CDR3 sequence (DNA): TGTGCCAGCAGTCCGGGGACAGCAGGCGCCTACGAGCAGTACTTC. Translation: CASSPGTAGAYEQYF.

The CDR3 nucleotides are TGTGCCAGCAGCTCAACAGGGGGCGGCTACGAGCAGTACTTC. Translated: CASSSTGGGYEQYF. The chain carries TRBV11-2 and TRBJ2-7; 9 nucleotides agree with TRBD1. V shed 4 bases and J 3 bases; nucleotides not matched to a gene: 4. CDR3 size: 14 residues. Germline V gives CDR1 SGHAT, CDR2 FQNNGV. Full variable domain (rest looked up from reference TRBV11-2 and TRBJ2-7): EAGVAQSPRYKIIEKRQSVAFWCNPISGHATLYWYQQILGQGPKLLIQFQNNGVVDDSQLPKDRFSAERLKGVDSTLKIQPAKLEDSAVYLCASSSTGGGYEQYFGPGTRLTVT.

J is TRBJ1-5 and V is TRBV10-3, with a tentative D call TRBD1 (6 bases). The CDR3 is 15 residues long. V shed 6 bases and J shed 2 bases, with 14 bases lying between them. Germline CDR1 reads ENHRY; CDR2 reads SYGVKD. Here the CDR3 reads CAISSPGQGNQPQHF. DNA for the CDR3: TGTGCCATCAGCTCCCCGGGACAAGGCAATCAGCCCCAGCATTTT.

This chain links TRBV6-6 with TRBJ2-7; perhaps TRBD1 as D (5 bases). Between the trimmed V and J ends, which lost 2 bases and 3 bases, there was a span of 11 bases. Germline V lookup: CDR1 MNHNY, CDR2 SVGAGI (reference sequence). There are 14 residues in the CDR3. The CDR3 DNA reads as TGTGCCAGCAGTTACGCACAGGATCTCTACGAGCAGTACGTC. It codes for CASSYAQDLYEQYV.

V and J are TRBV9 and TRBJ2-7; D might be TRBD2 (6 bases). V lost 5 bases to trimming and J lost 6 bases, with 12 bases between them. CDR3 size: 12 residues. Germline CDR1 and CDR2: SGDLS and YYNGEE. The CDR3, as DNA: TGTGCCAGCAGTCGCGCCGGGAGCGAGCAGTACTTC. As protein: CASSRAGSEQYF.